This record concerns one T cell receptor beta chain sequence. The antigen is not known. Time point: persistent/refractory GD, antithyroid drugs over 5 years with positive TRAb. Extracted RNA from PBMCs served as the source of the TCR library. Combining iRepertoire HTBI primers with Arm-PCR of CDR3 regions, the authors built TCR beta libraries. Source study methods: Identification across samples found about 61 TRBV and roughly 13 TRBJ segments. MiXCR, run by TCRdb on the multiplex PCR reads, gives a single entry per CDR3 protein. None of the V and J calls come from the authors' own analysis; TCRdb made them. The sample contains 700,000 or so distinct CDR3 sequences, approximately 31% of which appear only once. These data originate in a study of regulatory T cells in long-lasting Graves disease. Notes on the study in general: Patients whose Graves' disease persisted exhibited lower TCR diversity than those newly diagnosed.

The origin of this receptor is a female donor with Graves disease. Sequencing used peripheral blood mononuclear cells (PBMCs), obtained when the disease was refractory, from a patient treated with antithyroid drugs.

This chain's CDR3 is CASSEPTTNTGELFF. CDR3 sequence (DNA): TGCGCCAGCAGCGAGCCCACTACAAACACCGGGGAGCTGTTTTTT. V gene TRBV5-1 combines with J gene TRBJ2-2; D gene uncertain. The germline CDR1 and CDR2 sequences are SGHRS and YFSETQ. V dropped 4 bases and J dropped 2 bases, with 12 bases sitting between them. CDR3 size: 15 residues.